The next 9 T cell receptor beta chains were all read from a single sample in a study of blood T cells in healthy people across ages. Primed by a sample-barcoded 5' primer and a J-beta primer mix, a second PCR proceeded for 7 to 11 cycles. MiXCR was run by TCRdb on the 5' RACE reads, yielding one entry per CDR3 protein. The sample consists of roughly 1.9 million distinct CDR3 sequences, about two fifths of them appearing once. The sequenced material came from blood. Receptors originate from a human donor in good health.

This chain connects TRBV7-2 to TRBJ2-3; TRBD1 agrees at 7 bases. The CDR3 sequence is 14 residues long. The V segment lost 0 bases and the J segment 5 bases; nucleotides outside the gene matches: 2. The germline CDR1 and CDR2 sequences are SGHTA and FQGNSA. CDR3 residues: CASSLADREDTQYF. The CDR3 DNA sequence: TGTGCCAGCAGCTTAGCAGACAGGGAAGATACGCAGTATTTT. The full variable domain, rest sourced from reference TRBV7-2 and TRBJ2-3, is GAGVSQSPSNKVTEKGKDVELRCDPISGHTALYWYRQSLGQGLEFLIYFQGNSAPDKSGLPSDRFSAERTGGSVSTLTIQRTQQEDSAVYLCASSLADREDTQYFGPGTRLTVL.

V and J are TRBV20-1 and TRBJ2-5; D possibly corresponds to TRBD1 (6 bases). Matching the DNA end better, TRBJ2-7 makes the J call doubtful. Germline V gives CDR1 DFQATT, CDR2 SNEGSKA (reference sequence). The CDR3 covers 16 residues. In DNA, the CDR3 is TGCAGTGCTAGTTCCTTACAGGGTATAATTTTCTACGAGCAGTACTTC. It encodes CSASSLQGIIFYEQYF.

The gene calls are TRBV4-1 and TRBJ2-1; TRBD2 matches at 8 bases. Germline CDR1 is MGHRA and CDR2 is YSYEKL. The CDR3 extends over 18 amino acids. Trimming took 1 base from V and 8 from J; bases not matched to a gene: 16. The CDR3 bases are TGCGCCAGCAGCCAAGGGCTAGCGGGTAGGGCCTGGAGCTATGAGCAGTTCTTC. Residues: CASSQGLAGRAWSYEQFF.

This chain joins TRBV24-1 and TRBJ1-5; possibly TRBD1 for D (6 bases). The CDR3 has 15 residues. V lost 5 bases and J 1 base, leaving 11 bases between the germline ends. Germline-derived CDR1 and CDR2 are KGHDR and SFDVKD. CDR3 nucleotides: TGTGCCACCAGTGTCGGCAGGGGAAGCAATCAGCCCCAGCATTTT. This encodes CATSVGRGSNQPQHF.

This clonotype was counted a few times. This sequence joins TRBV7-2 and TRBJ2-7; tentatively, D is TRBD1 (6 bases). The V and J ends lost 5 bases and 2 bases respectively, with 16 bases between them. The germline gives CDR1 SGHTA, CDR2 FQGNSA. CDR3 length: 15 residues. The CDR3 reads CASSTDRYSTYEQYF. In DNA, the CDR3 is TGTGCCAGCAGCACAGACAGGTACTCTACCTACGAGCAGTACTTC. Full variable domain (missing parts from reference TRBV7-2 and TRBJ2-7): GAGVSQSPSNKVTEKGKDVELRCDPISGHTALYWYRQSLGQGLEFLIYFQGNSAPDKSGLPSDRFSAERTGGSVSTLTIQRTQQEDSAVYLCASSTDRYSTYEQYFGPGTRLTVT.

This clonotype came up once. The chain uses TRBV20-1 and TRBJ2-7; D unresolved. Trimming pared 1 base from V and 11 bases from J, leaving 24 bases between. The CDR3 spans 15 residues. CDR1 and CDR2 from the germline V gene are DFQATT and SNEGSKA (reference sequence). CDR3 coding DNA: TGCAGTGCTAGAGCCCCCTTTGGAGACCCGGAGTCAGAGTACTTC. The encoded protein is CSARAPFGDPESEYF.

Remarks on this clonotype: With a much larger clone just one base away, this may be a read error. This sequence joins TRBV29-1 and TRBJ1-2; D remains ambiguous. From germline, CDR1 is SQVTM and CDR2 ANQGSEA. This CDR3 is built from 11 residues. DNA of the CDR3: TGCTGCGTTACCGCGGACGGAGGCTACACCTTC. It specifies CCVTADGGYTF.

This chain connects TRBV4-3 to TRBJ1-2, with a possible D match to TRBD1 (5 bases). Trimming took off 0 bases at V and 11 bases at J, with 19 bases between the two ends. This CDR3 is built from 15 residues. Germline CDR1 is LGHNA and CDR2 is YSLEER. The CDR3 DNA reads TGCGCCAGCAGCCAAGAGGCTTTAGGGACCGGAAGGTACACCTTC. It codes for CASSQEALGTGRYTF.

About this clonotype itself: One base away lies a much larger clone, so this may be a sequencing read error. V and J are TRBV12-3 or TRBV12-4 and TRBJ1-6; tentative D call: TRBD1 (6 bases). The CDR3 is 13 amino acids. The CDR3 reads CVSSLQGSTPLHF. The CDR3 DNA sequence: TGTGTCAGCAGTTTACAGGGTTCTACACCCCTCCACTTT.